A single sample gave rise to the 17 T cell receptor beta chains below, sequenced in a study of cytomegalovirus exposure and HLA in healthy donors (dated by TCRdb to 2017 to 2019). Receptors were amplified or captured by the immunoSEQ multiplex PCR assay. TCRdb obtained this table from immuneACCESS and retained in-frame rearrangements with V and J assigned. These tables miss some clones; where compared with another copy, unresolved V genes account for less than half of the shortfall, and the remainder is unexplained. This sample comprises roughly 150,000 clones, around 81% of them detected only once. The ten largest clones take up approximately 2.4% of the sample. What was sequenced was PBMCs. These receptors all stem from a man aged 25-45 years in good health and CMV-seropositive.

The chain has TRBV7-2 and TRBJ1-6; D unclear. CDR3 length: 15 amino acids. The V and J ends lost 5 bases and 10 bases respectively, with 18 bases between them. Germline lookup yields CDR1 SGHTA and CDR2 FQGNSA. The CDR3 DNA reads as TGTGCCAGCAGCCCCATGACTTCGGTCAGCTCACCCCTCCACTTT. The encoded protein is CASSPMTSVSSPLHF.

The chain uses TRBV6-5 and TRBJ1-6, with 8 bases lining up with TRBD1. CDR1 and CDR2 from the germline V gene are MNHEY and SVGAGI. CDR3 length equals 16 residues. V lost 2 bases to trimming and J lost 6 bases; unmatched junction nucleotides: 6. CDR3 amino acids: CASSYGQGIVNSPLHF. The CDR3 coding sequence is TGTGCCAGCAGTTACGGACAGGGTATTGTTAATTCACCCCTCCACTTT.

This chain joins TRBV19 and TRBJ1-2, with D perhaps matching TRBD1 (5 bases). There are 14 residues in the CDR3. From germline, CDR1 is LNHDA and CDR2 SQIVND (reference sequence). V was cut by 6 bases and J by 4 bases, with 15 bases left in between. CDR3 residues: CASRGMDTGYGYTF. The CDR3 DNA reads TGTGCCAGTAGGGGGATGGACACAGGCTATGGCTACACCTTC.

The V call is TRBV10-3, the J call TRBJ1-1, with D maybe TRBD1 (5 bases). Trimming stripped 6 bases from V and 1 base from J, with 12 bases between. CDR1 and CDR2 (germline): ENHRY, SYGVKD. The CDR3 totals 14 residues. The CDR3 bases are TGTGCCATCAGGTCAGGGTTGGCGAACACTGAAGCTTTCTTT. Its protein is CAIRSGLANTEAFF.

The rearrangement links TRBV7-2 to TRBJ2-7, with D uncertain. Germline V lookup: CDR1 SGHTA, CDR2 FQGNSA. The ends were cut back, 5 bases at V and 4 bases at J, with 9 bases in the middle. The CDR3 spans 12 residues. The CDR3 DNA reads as TGTGCCAGCAGCCCGGTGCGGTACGAGCAGTACTTC. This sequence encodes CASSPVRYEQYF.

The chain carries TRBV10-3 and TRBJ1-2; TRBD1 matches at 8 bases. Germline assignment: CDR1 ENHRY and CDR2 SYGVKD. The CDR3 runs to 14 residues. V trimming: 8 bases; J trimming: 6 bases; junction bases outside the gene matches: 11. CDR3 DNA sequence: TGTGCCATCTTAGGACAGGGAGGAAGGGATGGCTACACCTTC. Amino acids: CAILGQGGRDGYTF.

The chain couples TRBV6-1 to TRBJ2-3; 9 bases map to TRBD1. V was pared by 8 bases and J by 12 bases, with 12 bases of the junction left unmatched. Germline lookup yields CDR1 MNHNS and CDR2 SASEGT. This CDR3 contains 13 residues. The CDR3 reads CASALPRDRVQYF. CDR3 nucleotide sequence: TGTGCCAGCGCTCTCCCCCGGGACAGGGTCCAGTATTTT.

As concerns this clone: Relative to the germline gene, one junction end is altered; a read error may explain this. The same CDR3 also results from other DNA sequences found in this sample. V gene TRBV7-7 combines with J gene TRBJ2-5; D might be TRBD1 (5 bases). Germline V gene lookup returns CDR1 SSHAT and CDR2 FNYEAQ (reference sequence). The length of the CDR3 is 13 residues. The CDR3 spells CASSLNRQETQYF. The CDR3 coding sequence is TGTGCTAGCAGCTTAAACAGGCAAGAGACCCAGTACTTC.

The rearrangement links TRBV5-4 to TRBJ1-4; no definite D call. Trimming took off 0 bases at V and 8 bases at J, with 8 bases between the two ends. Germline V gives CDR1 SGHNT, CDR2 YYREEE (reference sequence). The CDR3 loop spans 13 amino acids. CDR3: CASSLVGSEKLFF. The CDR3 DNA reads TGTGCCAGCAGCTTGGTGGGGAGCGAAAAACTGTTTTTT.

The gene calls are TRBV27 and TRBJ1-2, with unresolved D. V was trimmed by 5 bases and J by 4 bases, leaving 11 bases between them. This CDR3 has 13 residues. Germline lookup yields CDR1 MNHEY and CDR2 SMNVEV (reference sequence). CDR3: CASSLAPSYGYTF. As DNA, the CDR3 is TGTGCCAGCAGTCTTGCGCCCTCCTATGGCTACACCTTC.

DNA for the CDR3: TGTGCCAGCAGCCCCCCGCGGGGGGATGAGCAGTTCTTC. It specifies CASSPPRGDEQFF. This chain uses TRBV7-9 with TRBJ2-1; 8 bases are a match to TRBD2. The CDR3 runs 13 residues. CDR1 is SEHNR and CDR2 is FQNEAQ in the germline V gene (reference sequence). V gave up 5 bases and J gave up 8 bases; unmatched junction bases: 5. Filled out from reference TRBV7-9 and TRBJ2-1, the complete variable domain reads DTGVSQNPRHKITKRGQNVTFRCDPISEHNRLYWYRQTLGQGPEFLTYFQNEAQLEKSRLLSDRFSAERPKGSFSTLEIQRTEQGDSAMYLCASSPPRGDEQFFGPGTRLTVL.

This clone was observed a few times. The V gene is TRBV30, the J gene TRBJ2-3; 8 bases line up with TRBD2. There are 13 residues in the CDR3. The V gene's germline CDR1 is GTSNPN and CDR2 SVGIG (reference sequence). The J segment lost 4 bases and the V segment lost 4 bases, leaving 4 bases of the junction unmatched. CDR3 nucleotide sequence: TGTGCCTGGAACGGGGGGGCCTCAGATACGCAGTATTTT. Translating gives CAWNGGASDTQYF. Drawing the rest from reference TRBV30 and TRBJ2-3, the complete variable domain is SQTIHQWPATLVQPVGSPLSLECTVEGTSNPNLYWYRQAAGRGLQLLFYSVGIGQISSEVPQNLSASRPQDRQFILSSKKLLLSDSGFYLCAWNGGASDTQYFGPGTRLTVL.

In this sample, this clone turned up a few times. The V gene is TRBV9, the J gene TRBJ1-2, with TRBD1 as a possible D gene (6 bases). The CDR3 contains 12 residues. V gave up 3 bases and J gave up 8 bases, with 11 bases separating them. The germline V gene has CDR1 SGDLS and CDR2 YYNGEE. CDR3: CASSAGAKGYTF. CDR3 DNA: TGTGCCAGCAGCGCAGGGGCGAAGGGCTACACCTTC.

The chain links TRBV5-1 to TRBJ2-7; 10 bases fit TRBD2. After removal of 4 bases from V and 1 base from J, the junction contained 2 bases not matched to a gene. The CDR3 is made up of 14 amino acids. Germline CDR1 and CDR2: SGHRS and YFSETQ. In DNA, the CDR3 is TGCGCCAGCAGCGCGACTAGCGGGTCCTACGAGCAGTACTTC. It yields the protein CASSATSGSYEQYF.

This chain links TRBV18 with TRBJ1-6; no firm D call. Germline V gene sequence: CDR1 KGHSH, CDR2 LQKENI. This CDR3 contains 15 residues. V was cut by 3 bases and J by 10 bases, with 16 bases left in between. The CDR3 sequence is CASSPVGEGDSPLHF. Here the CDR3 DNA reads TGTGCCAGCTCACCCGTCGGGGAGGGCGACTCACCCCTCCACTTT.

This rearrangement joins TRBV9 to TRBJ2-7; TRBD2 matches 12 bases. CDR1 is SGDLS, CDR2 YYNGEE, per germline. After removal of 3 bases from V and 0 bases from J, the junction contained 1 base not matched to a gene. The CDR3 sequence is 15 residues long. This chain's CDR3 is CASSEGLAGSYEQYF. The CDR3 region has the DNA TGTGCCAGCAGCGAGGGACTAGCGGGCTCCTACGAGCAGTACTTC.

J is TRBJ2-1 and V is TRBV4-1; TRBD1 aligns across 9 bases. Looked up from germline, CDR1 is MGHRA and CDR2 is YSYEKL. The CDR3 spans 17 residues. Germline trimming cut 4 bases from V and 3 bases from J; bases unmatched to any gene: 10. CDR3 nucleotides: TGCGCCAGCAGCCGGGCCCCGGACAGGGGAAACTACAATGAGCAGTTCTTC. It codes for CASSRAPDRGNYNEQFF.